One sample yielded the 9 T cell receptor beta chains listed below, sequenced in a study of beta chain features in type 1 diabetes. Points from the study as a whole: In every one of the four CD4+ subsets, TCRB CDR3s were moderately but significantly shorter in Type 1 diabetes patients.

The investigators reverse transcribed all of the isolated RNA, so they sequenced expressed TCRB transcripts. The protocol was immunoSEQ multiplex PCR, while the TCRdb copy is restricted to in-frame clones and leaves out a portion. Of 53,000 or so clones listed, under 75% are singletons. These TCRs are of unknown antigen specificity. Sequenced material: stem cell memory CD4+ T cells from blood. Receptors originate from a woman between 25 and 40 years old with type 1 diabetes.

The sample holds a few counts of this clone. This chain connects TRBV29-1 to TRBJ2-7; 11 bases line up with TRBD1. The CDR3 spans 15 residues. V dropped 4 bases and J dropped 3; count of bases not matched to a gene: 8. Germline V lookup: CDR1 SQVTM, CDR2 ANQGSEA. CDR3 in DNA: TGCAGCGTTGTGGGCGGGACAGGGGGTTTCTACGAGCAGTACTTC. It yields the protein CSVVGGTGGFYEQYF.

A single count supports this clone. The V call is TRBV6-4, the J call TRBJ1-2, with D uncertain. V was pared by 6 bases and J by 10 bases, with 21 bases between. The germline CDR1 and CDR2 sequences are MRHNA and SNTAGT. This CDR3 spans 14 amino acids. CDR3 sequence: CASSEPGELLVYTF. In DNA, the CDR3 is TGTGCCAGCAGCGAGCCTGGAGAACTATTAGTCTACACCTTC.

The rearrangement joins TRBV30 to TRBJ1-2, with 8 bases identical to TRBD1. Trimming removed 5 bases from V and 4 bases from J; junction bases left unmatched: 15. Per the germline V gene, CDR1 is GTSNPN and CDR2 is SVGIG (reference sequence). The CDR3 sequence is 16 residues long. Here the CDR3 DNA reads TGTGCCTGGGTAAGGCAGGGGGCCCCCGTATCCTATGGCTACACCTTC. Translating gives CAWVRQGAPVSYGYTF.

This sequence joins TRBV7-3 and TRBJ2-5; a weak D match, TRBD1 (6 bases). This CDR3 comprises 13 residues. V lost 5 bases, J lost 3 bases, and 10 bases lay in between. CDR1 and CDR2 from the germline V gene are SGHTA and FQGTGA. The CDR3 sequence: CASSPQGKETQYF. CDR3 nucleotide sequence: TGTGCCAGCAGCCCCCAGGGGAAAGAGACCCAGTACTTC.

This clone was seen only once. The CDR3 reads CASSLGEGEQYF. The CDR3 DNA follows: TGTGCCAGCAGCTTGGGGGAGGGCGAGCAGTACTTC. This sequence joins TRBV7-3 and TRBJ2-7; 7 positions agree with TRBD2. Unmatched junction bases numbered 2, after V lost 3 bases and J lost 6 bases. The V gene's germline CDR1 is SGHTA and CDR2 FQGTGA. The CDR3 has 12 amino acids.

The V call is TRBV5-4, the J call TRBJ2-3, with 10 bases lining up with TRBD2. Germline V lookup: CDR1 SGHNT, CDR2 YYREEE (reference sequence). The CDR3 is 16 amino acids. The V gene end was trimmed by 2 bases and the J gene end by 2 bases; junction bases not matched to a gene: 5. The CDR3, as DNA: TGTGCCAGCAGCTTAAGAGCGGGAGGGGTCACAGATACGCAGTATTTT. Residues: CASSLRAGGVTDTQYF.

The CDR3 DNA sequence: TGTGCCAGCAGCTTAGGGTCGGGGTCCTACAATGAGCAGTTCTTC. Its protein product is CASSLGSGSYNEQFF. The J gene is TRBJ2-1, the V gene TRBV7-9, with a weak D call TRBD2 (5 bases). V was pared by 1 base and J by 1 base, with 8 bases between. The V gene's germline CDR1 is SEHNR and CDR2 FQNEAQ (reference sequence). The CDR3 loop spans 15 amino acids.

Only one count was recorded for this clone. In DNA form, the CDR3 reads TGTGCCAGCAGCTTTGCAGGGGAGAATGAGCAGTTCTTC. Amino acids: CASSFAGENEQFF. The chain uses TRBV11-3 and TRBJ2-1, with a possible D match to TRBD1 (6 bases). Germline V gives CDR1 SGHNT, CDR2 YENEEA. The CDR3 is 13 amino acids. V lost 3 bases and J 7 bases, leaving 10 bases between the germline ends.

The chain links TRBV10-3 to TRBJ1-1; possible D gene TRBD1, 5 bases. V was pared by 6 bases and J by 1 base, with 9 bases between. The CDR3 loop spans 13 amino acids. Germline lookup yields CDR1 ENHRY and CDR2 SYGVKD. The DNA of the CDR3 is TGTGCCATCAGGGTCCAGGGGAACACTGAAGCTTTCTTT. Its translation is CAIRVQGNTEAFF.